This T cell receptor beta chain was recorded in a study of blood T cell repertoires in COVID-19. On the study more broadly: COVID-19 samples from acute and convalescent phases originated in the United States, Italy and Spain. T cells, B-cell-depleted T cells, or PBMCs supplied cDNA or gDNA.

How the authors handled the data: Estimation of nucleated cell counts relied on the amplification of reference gene primers. The assay was immunoSEQ multiplex PCR, and TCRdb's table has in-frame clones only and misses some. V and J calls and clone size are copied from that table; D and trimming were computed from the DNA. In the table there are about 380,000 clones, around 85% of which are singletons. Germline-derived CDR1 and CDR2 are PRHDT and FYEKMQ (reference sequence). The CDR3 has 14 residues. Trimming removed 0 bases from V and 6 bases from J, with 6 bases in between. Sequences were obtained from peripheral blood. This chain joins TRBV13 and TRBJ1-6; D gene unclear. This TCR derives from a woman between 18 and 30 years old with acute or convalescent COVID-19. The CDR3 DNA reads as TGTGCCAGCAGCTTAGGACATTTTAATTCACCCCTCCACTTT. Its protein product is CASSLGHFNSPLHF.